This TCR beta chain originates from a study of cytomegalovirus exposure and HLA in healthy donors (dated 2017 in TCRdb). With regard to the full study: An earlier analysis of approximately 590 of the donors reported 250 to 300 Gb of sequence data and some 120 million unique TCR beta sequences from about 200 million T cells. An early release that covered around 590 HLA-typed donors contained approximately 290 gigabases of sequencing data and around 80 million unique TCR sequences. Of the 350 to 400 genotyped donors, approximately 80% fell in the genetic ancestry cluster associated with self-reported Caucasian donors. The study aimed to test whether cataloging public T cell receptors could reveal signatures of past pathogen exposure. Using immunosequencing, the study profiled T cell repertoires from fewer than 850 subjects and related those repertoires to cytomegalovirus serostatus. In addition to the first cohort of 666 subjects, a separate validation cohort of 120 different subjects was used. To predict cytomegalovirus infection status, the study combined high-throughput TCR immunosequencing, statistical association of individual TCRs with disease status, and machine learning. In a later analysis, previously published TCR beta repertoires from 670 or so donors were re-analyzed and high-resolution HLA genotyping was added so that TCR occurrence patterns could be studied. Rather than drawing on any new phenotypic data, the later analysis identified candidate immune exposures from TCR beta sequences and the way those sequences occurred across donors. To decide whether each TCR beta V gene segment behaved as functional or pseudogenic, an earlier analysis of approximately 620 of the donors relied on high-throughput TCR beta sequencing. Donor age, sex, ethnicity and CMV serostatus were collected together with the repertoire data. A later genetic analysis used genome-wide SNP genotypes for about three fifths of the 666 donors, treating that subset as a discovery cohort. Every repertoire in the discovery cohort had been generated on one and the same sequencing platform. HLA typing covered class I and class II loci at four-digit resolution. Typing coverage differed by locus: A, B, C, DRB1 and DQB1 were typed in about 620-630 donors, DQA1 in 522, DPA1 in around 580, and DPB1 in just under 480. A few DR-DQ haplotypes were treated as single units for association and clustering because of strong linkage in the cohort. Among around 400 genotyped donors of the cohort, an average of approximately 250,000 unique TCR beta nucleotide sequences were sequenced per donor, about a sixth of them non-productive. Study-wide conclusions, independent of this receptor: Because HLA typing was unavailable for some donors at each locus, only the typed subset was used in association tests. V-gene and J-gene trimming of TCR beta chains was associated with a missense DCLRE1C variant in a later genetic analysis, and the association was replicated in an independent cohort. In both the original and validation cohorts, the classifier was reported to diagnose cytomegalovirus status with high specificity and sensitivity. The study listed approximately 150 TCR beta chains as associated with cytomegalovirus. In a later analysis, HLA-associated TCR beta chains showed more clonal expansion and lower generation probabilities than non-associated chains that were equally common. In a later analysis, TCR association rates were found to vary across HLA loci, with the most associated TCRs seen for DRB1 alleles and the fewest for HLA-C alleles. The cohort was sequenced for TCR beta chains only, and without alpha or paired-chain data the features that could be detected were limited. Across donors, most TCR sequences were observed very rarely, whereas some public TCRs were present in many individuals. The 87-base-pair reads could not distinguish some IMGT-functional V segments, including TRBV6-2 and TRBV6-3, so those segments were excluded. In vitro tests confirmed that a few of the cytomegalovirus-associated TCR beta chains recognize cytomegalovirus antigens. About 15 rarely observed V segments, including chromosome 9 orphons, were excluded from the earlier analysis of some 590 of the donors because counts were too low. A further reported finding was that TCR beta sequences accurately predicted the HLA-A and HLA-B alleles for most subjects in the first cohort. The authors suggested that the approach could potentially be generalized to other disease states and immunological phenotypes. In a later analysis, 16,951 TCR beta sequences were associated with specific HLA alleles at a false discovery rate of 0.05. In a later analysis, several top co-occurrence clusters were reported to appear linked to parvovirus B19, influenza, CMV and Epstein-Barr virus. Correlated functional status among segregating V segments might reflect linkage disequilibrium, but an unknown experimental factor could not be ruled out. According to a later analysis, most CMV-associated TCR beta chains appeared to be HLA-restricted, and the HLA associations seemed to be driven largely by CMV exposure. A later genetic analysis reported fewer N-insertions in productive TCRs among donors in an Asian-associated ancestry cluster than the roughly 700-donor mean. CMV serostatus was the only immune exposure information available for the cohort. Broadly in line with IMGT annotations, most TCR beta V segments showed up in productive rearrangements about 90% or about 30% of the time in an earlier analysis of approximately 600 of the donors. The sequencing pipeline was judged likely to have produced a cluster of highly shared sequence variants as a technical artifact. When HLA alleles, especially DR and DQ, strongly co-occurred, TCR associations were difficult to assign to individual alleles. The presence/absence analyses assumed that sequencing depth was roughly uniform across donors, and that assumption may not be true.

In total, more than 500 healthy bone marrow donors made up the cohort. At the time of sampling, all cohort members were nominally healthy, though unrecorded immune exposures were likely present. The donor tested CMV seronegative, placing the donor among the roughly 350 seronegative members of the cohort. A peripheral blood sample was collected from each donor, and TCR beta sequencing was performed on peripheral blood mononuclear cells. The Qiagen DNeasy Blood Extraction Kit was used to extract genomic DNA from the blood cell samples. At the junction V is shortened by 10 bases and J by 6 bases; bases outside the gene matches: 10. The germline V gene provides CDR1 SNHLY and CDR2 FYNNEI. The CDR3 runs 14 amino acids, cysteine and phenylalanine included. The sequence is cut down to CDR3 DNA, 42 bases in frame from base 1. Library construction relied on the immunoSEQ multiplex PCR assay. For the multiplex PCR, a mixture combining 60 forward primers for TCR Vbeta segments and 13 reverse primers for TCR Jbeta segments was used. Amplification of the CDR3 region of rearranged TCR beta genes was performed with a multiplex PCR assay on genomic DNA. Amplified TCR beta libraries were sequenced as 87-base-pair reads on the Illumina HiSeq System. Turning to the authors' computational methods: Across the 670 or so repertoires, a later analysis counted some 80 million unique TCR beta chains, some 11 million of which were shared by at least two donors. A nearest-neighbor algorithm error-corrected the raw reads and collapsed the reads into unique sequences, merging closely related sequences to remove PCR and sequencing errors. V, D and J gene segments were assigned by aligning CDR3 sequences to IMGT reference sequences. Each retained sequence needed at least a six-nucleotide match to both a V gene segment and a J gene segment. Rearrangements were classified as productive when the CDR3 lacked stop codons and remained in frame with V and J, and all other rearrangements were classified as non-productive. CDR3 was defined by IMGT convention, running from the second conserved V-encoded cysteine to the conserved J-encoded phenylalanine. The earlier analysis of around 640 of the donors excluded sequences that lacked an unambiguous match to a single V gene segment. An earlier analysis of 550 to 650 of the donors classified V segments as functional when productive rearrangements were above 56.7% and as segregating when the standard deviation between donors was above 5%. A statistical classification framework was built to diagnose cytomegalovirus status from the catalog of TCR beta chain sequences. V and J gene assignment, in a later analysis, came from comparing TCR nucleotide sequences with IMGT/GENE-DB human TR gene sequences. A later analysis assigned CDR3 sequences and most-parsimonious VDJ recombination scenarios with the TCRdist pipeline. In a later analysis, every TCR beta chain was defined by the combination of its CDR3 amino acid sequence and its V-gene family, and reads without a unique V-gene family were dropped. As a way to deal with suspected cross-contamination and a sequencing artifact, a later analysis dropped 640 or so nucleotide sequences that were highly shared and had low generation probability. In a later analysis, a clonal expansion index for each public chain was calculated from normalized within-repertoire ranks of inferred template counts. Generation probabilities in a later analysis came from a VDJ recombination model fitted to out-of-frame rearrangements, and those results were checked against IGoR. A later analysis scored TCR-TCR, TCR-HLA and TCR-CMV co-occurrence with hypergeometric tests, applying a repertoire-size bias correction to TCR pairs. In a later analysis, false discovery rates were estimated by permuting HLA or CMV assignments 20 times. In a later analysis, co-occurring TCRs were grouped using DBSCAN, with TCRdist sequence similarity added in when clustering inside HLA-allele-positive subsets. For co-occurrence clustering, repertoires with fewer than 30,000 or more than 120,000 public chains were excluded, along with roughly 5 repertoires with anomalous nucleotide sharing. In TCRdb, the immuneACCESS table is reduced to in-frame sequences with V and J assigned. These tables do not hold every clone; where another copy was compared, an unresolved V gene accounts for under half, and the others remain unexplained. V, J and clone size are those of that table, while D and trimming were read from the DNA. Counted in this sample were 150,000 to 200,000 clones; more than 75% of them appeared once. The top ten clones comprise approximately 15% of the sample.

As concerns this clone: The clone's antigen remains unknown. Base-call qualities are not available, and no considerably larger clone is one nucleotide away.

The sample comprised PBMCs. The clonotype was recovered from a woman aged 35 to 49 in good health and CMV-seronegative. The sequence joins TRBV2 to TRBJ2-2; a stretch of 8 junction bases matches TRBD1. The DNA is as follows: TGTGCCAAGAGACAGGGGTTTGACTCCGGGGAGCTGTTTTTT. This translates into CAKRQGFDSGELFF. When the CDR3 is completed using the reference TRBV2 and TRBJ2-2 genes on either side, the full variable domain is EPEVTQTPSHQVTQMGQEVILRCVPISNHLYFYWYRQILGQKVEFLVSFYNNEISEKSEIFDDQFSVERPDGSNFTLKIRSTKLEDSAMYFCAKRQGFDSGELFFGEGSRLTVL.